The 15 T cell receptor beta chains reported below all come from one sample, sequenced in a study of glioma-infiltrating T cells after dendritic cell vaccination. Produced via immunoSEQ multiplex PCR; TCRdb's table is partial and in-frame only. The table shows 70,000 to 100,000 clones, with roughly 80% occurring only once. Time point noted: after dendritic cell vaccination, including at tumor progression/relapse. The sequences come from blood, collected after dendritic cell vaccination. The receptors shown here come from a human donor with glioblastoma.

V and J are TRBV7-9 and TRBJ2-3; 8 nucleotides match TRBD2. The CDR3 contains 14 residues. With 10 bases clipped from V and 3 bases from J, the junction kept 9 bases outside the gene matches. Germline lookup yields CDR1 SEHNR and CDR2 FQNEAQ (reference sequence). CDR3 nucleotide sequence: TGTGCCACGATGGCGGGACTAGGGACAGATACGCAGTATTTT. Translation gives CATMAGLGTDTQYF.

J is TRBJ1-1 and V is TRBV6-1; TRBD1 aligns across 7 bases. V gave up 7 bases and J gave up 1 base; unmatched junction bases: 3. CDR1 and CDR2 from the germline V gene are MNHNS and SASEGT. The CDR3 is 13 amino acids. CDR3 protein: CASTRTGNTEAFF. Here the CDR3 DNA reads TGTGCCAGCACTCGGACAGGGAACACTGAAGCTTTCTTT.

V usage is TRBV19 and J usage is TRBJ1-1; D is perhaps TRBD1 (6 bases). V lost 5 bases to trimming and J lost 0 bases, with 13 bases between them. The CDR3 is made up of 15 amino acids. Germline CDR1 LNHDA, CDR2 SQIVND (reference sequence). DNA of the CDR3: TGTGCCAGTAGTCGGACAGTGGAAATGAACACTGAAGCTTTCTTT. It yields the protein CASSRTVEMNTEAFF.

This clone is a singleton in its sample. The CDR3 is CASSLDGARPGELFF. CDR3 DNA sequence: TGTGCCAGCAGCTTAGACGGAGCTAGACCCGGGGAGCTGTTTTTT. The chain uses TRBV7-2 and TRBJ2-2; no clear D. The germline V and J ends were trimmed by 1 base and 6 bases, with 12 bases remaining between them. The CDR3 runs 15 residues. CDR1 SGHTA and CDR2 FQGNSA come from the germline V gene.

Ten or more counts support this clone. CDR3 nucleotide sequence: TGTGCCAGTAGTACCTATCTGACAGGGACGGACCGATCACCCCTCCACTTT. Its translation is CASSTYLTGTDRSPLHF. The chain uses TRBV19 and TRBJ1-6; 7 positions agree with TRBD1. The trim removed 4 bases at V and 10 bases at J, leaving 16 bases unmatched. From germline, CDR1 is LNHDA and CDR2 SQIVND (reference sequence). This CDR3 is 17 amino acids long.

The chain carries TRBV7-2 and TRBJ1-6; no clear D gene. The V end was cut by 5 bases, the J end by 4 bases, with 3 bases between. CDR1 and CDR2 from the germline V gene are SGHTA and FQGNSA. The CDR3 loop spans 12 amino acids. The CDR3, as DNA: TGTGCCAGCAGCCTGTATAATTCACCCCTCCACTTT. Translated: CASSLYNSPLHF.

The chain has TRBV9 and TRBJ1-2, with 9 bases fitting TRBD1. The CDR3 is 17 residues long. V trimming: 4 bases; J trimming: 7 bases; junction bases outside the gene matches: 17. Germline V lookup: CDR1 SGDLS, CDR2 YYNGEE. This CDR3 is CASSIHRGQTAGGGYTF. The DNA for the CDR3 is TGTGCCAGCAGCATCCACAGGGGGCAGACTGCGGGGGGTGGCTACACCTTC.

This chain uses TRBV19 with TRBJ1-5, with TRBD1 matching over 7 bases. The CDR3 totals 16 residues. Germline CDR1 and CDR2: LNHDA and SQIVND (reference sequence). With 6 bases clipped from V and 4 bases from J, the junction kept 12 bases outside the gene matches. CDR3 DNA sequence: TGTGCCAGTAGCCCTATTCGGGACAGCAGAAATCAGCCCCAGCATTTT. It encodes CASSPIRDSRNQPQHF.

The genes are TRBV7-2 and TRBJ2-7; D remains unclear. V lost 2 bases and J lost 1, with 9 bases in between. The CDR3 runs to 14 residues. Germline CDR1 and CDR2: SGHTA and FQGNSA. This CDR3 reads CASSLRSLSYEQYF. In nucleotides, the CDR3 is TGTGCCAGCAGCTTACGGTCCTTATCCTACGAGCAGTACTTC.

The chain links TRBV5-4 to TRBJ2-2; a possible D gene is TRBD1 (6 bases). The CDR3 covers 16 residues. The germline V gene encodes CDR1 SGHNT and CDR2 YYREEE (reference sequence). V lost 0 bases and J lost 1, with 10 bases in between. CDR3 residues: CASSLDMTGNTGELFF. The CDR3 DNA follows: TGTGCCAGCAGCTTGGATATGACAGGGAACACCGGGGAGCTGTTTTTT. Combining the CDR3 with reference TRBV5-4 and TRBJ2-2 gives the whole variable domain ETGVTQSPTHLIKTRGQQVTLRCSSQSGHNTVSWYQQALGQGPQFIFQYYREEENGRGNFPPRFSGLQFPNYSSELNVNALELDDSALYLCASSLDMTGNTGELFFGEGSRLTVL.

The gene calls are TRBV5-5 and TRBJ1-5, with 7 bases fitting TRBD1. Unmatched junction bases numbered 8, after V lost 4 bases and J lost 4 bases. The CDR3 totals 15 residues. CDR1 SGHKS and CDR2 YYEKEE come from the germline V gene (reference sequence). The CDR3: CASSPGDSYNQPQHF. The CDR3 DNA sequence: TGTGCCAGCAGCCCCGGGGACAGTTATAATCAGCCCCAGCATTTT.

J is TRBJ2-7 and V is TRBV6-1, with a possible D match to TRBD1 (5 bases). The CDR3 spans 12 residues. The V gene lost 4 bases and the J gene lost 2 bases, with 6 bases spanning the gap. The V gene's germline CDR1 is MNHNS and CDR2 SASEGT. As DNA, the CDR3 is TGTGCCAGCAGTGGACAGCCCTACGAGCAGTACTTC. Amino acids: CASSGQPYEQYF.

This chain links TRBV7-2 with TRBJ1-1; 7 nucleotides agree with TRBD1. Germline-derived CDR1 and CDR2 are SGHTA and FQGNSA. The V gene end was trimmed by 5 bases and the J gene end by 6 bases; junction bases not matched to a gene: 9. The length of the CDR3 is 14 residues. This CDR3 reads CASSLPGGIAEAFF. In DNA form, the CDR3 reads TGTGCCAGCAGCCTACCAGGGGGTATCGCTGAAGCTTTCTTT.

The chain links TRBV5-1 to TRBJ1-1; D not resolved. The CDR3 is made up of 12 amino acids. CDR1 is SGHRS and CDR2 is YFSETQ in the germline V gene. Trimming pared 9 bases from V and 3 bases from J, leaving 12 bases between. This CDR3 reads CATRGVHTEAFF. Here the CDR3 DNA reads TGCGCCACCCGCGGGGTTCACACTGAAGCTTTCTTT.

The V and J genes are TRBV10-3 and TRBJ1-2; 8 bases line up with TRBD1. CDR3 length equals 13 residues. In germline, CDR1 is ENHRY, CDR2 SYGVKD. V shed 8 bases and J 5 bases; nucleotides not matched to a gene: 7. CDR3 DNA sequence: TGTGCCATCGCGGACAGGGATGAATATGGCTACACCTTC. Its protein product is CAIADRDEYGYTF.